The rows below give T cell receptor beta chains drawn from one sample of a study of cytomegalovirus exposure and HLA in healthy donors. Repertoires were generated with immunoSEQ multiplex PCR, while TCRdb's copy carries only in-frame clones and drops some. The repertoire holds about 73,000 clones, with around 90% as singletons. Sequenced sample: PBMCs. These receptors all come from a young woman in good health and CMV-seropositive. The CDR3 runs from the conserved cysteine through the conserved F or W. A D gene is named only where the DNA matches it firmly. Only some rows state a clone size, as once, few, many or a class for expanded clones.

TRBV4-1	-	TRBJ2-7	once	TGCGCCAGCAGCCAAGAGGGACATCGCTCCTACGAGCAGTACTTC	CASSQEGHRSYEQYF
TRBV4-3	TRBD2	TRBJ2-3	few	TGCGCCAGCAGCCAGGGGTTTAGCGGGGGGGGCACAGATACGCAGTATTTT	CASSQGFSGGGTDTQYF
TRBV28	-	TRBJ2-2	-	TGTGCCAGCAGTTCCGCGGGGATGAACACCGGGGAGCTGTTTTTT	CASSSAGMNTGELFF
TRBV19	TRBD2	TRBJ2-3	once	TGTGCCAGTAGCGGCGGACTAGCGGGAACTCCGAACACAGATACGCAGTATTTT	CASSGGLAGTPNTDTQYF
TRBV19	TRBD1	TRBJ2-7	-	TGTGCCAGTAGTATGGGGACAGGCCGATCCTACGAGCAGTACTTC	CASSMGTGRSYEQYF
TRBV5-1	-	TRBJ2-1	-	TGCGCCAGCGGCGGACTGGCCGTCAATGAGCAGTTCTTC	CASGGLAVNEQFF
TRBV29-1	TRBD1	TRBJ2-1	-	TGCAGCGTGGAGCCGACAGGGGGCAAGGGATCAGATGAGCAGTTCTTC	CSVEPTGGKGSDEQFF
TRBV5-4	-	TRBJ2-6	-	TGTGCCAGCAGCGGCCTGACACTCTCCTCTGGGGCCAACGTCCTGACTTTC	CASSGLTLSSGANVLTF
TRBV7-8	TRBD2	TRBJ2-7	-	TGTGCCAGCAGCCGCGAGCGGGGGCGCACCTACGAGCAGTACTTC	CASSRERGRTYEQYF
TRBV27	TRBD2	TRBJ2-3	-	TGTGCCAGCAGTTCGAGACTAGCGGGAGAGGCAGATACGCAGTATTTT	CASSSRLAGEADTQYF
TRBV6-5	-	TRBJ1-4	once	TGTGCCAGCAGTAGACAGGTGGAAAATGAAAAACTGTTTTTT	CASSRQVENEKLFF
TRBV6-1	-	TRBJ1-2	few	TGTGCCAGCAGTGAAGACAGGGAAGCGCACACCTTC	CASSEDREAHTF
TRBV10-3	-	TRBJ2-7	-	TGTGCCATCGAAGACCAGGGTGGGCAGTACGAGCAGTACTTC	CAIEDQGGQYEQYF
TRBV15	-	TRBJ2-2	-	TGTGCCACCAGCAGAGGCCCCACTCGCGTCACCGGGGAGCTGTTTTTT	CATSRGPTRVTGELFF
TRBV25-1	TRBD1	TRBJ2-5	-	TGTGCCAGCAGTGAGACAGGGACGGAGACCCAGTACTTC	CASSETGTETQYF
TRBV5-4	-	TRBJ1-4	-	TGTGCCAGCAGCTTGTTTAGGGGTTCCCCTGCAACTAATGAAAAACTGTTTTTT	CASSLFRGSPATNEKLFF
TRBV7-9	TRBD2	TRBJ2-1	-	TGTGCCAGCAGAAGAGCGGGGGGGGAAAATGAGCAGTTCTTC	CASRRAGGENEQFF
TRBV6-5	TRBD2	TRBJ2-7	-	TGTGCCAGCAGTCCTTTCACTAGCGGTCTTGAGCAGTACTTC	CASSPFTSGLEQYF
TRBV10-1	TRBD2	TRBJ2-1	-	TGCGCCAGCAGTGCGTTGACTAGCGGACCTGGGGATGAGCAGTTCTTC	CASSALTSGPGDEQFF
TRBV27	TRBD1	TRBJ2-7	-	TGTGCCAGCAGTTTCGGTCCCGGGGGACAGGGGGCCTTCTACGAGCAGTACTTC	CASSFGPGGQGAFYEQYF
TRBV4-1	-	TRBJ1-6	-	TGCGCCAGCAGCCAAGATTCTACAGTCGAGGGCTATAATTCACCCCTCCACTTT	CASSQDSTVEGYNSPLHF
TRBV28	-	TRBJ1-4	-	TGTGCCAGCAGCCCAATGACGGGGGAGGAAAAACTGTTTTTT	CASSPMTGEEKLFF
TRBV9	-	TRBJ2-1	once	TGTGCCAGCAGCGGACAGGCCAGCTCCTACAATGAGCAGTTCTTC	CASSGQASSYNEQFF
TRBV27	-	TRBJ2-3	-	TGTGCCAGCAGTCGACAGACTAGCACAGATACGCAGTATTTT	CASSRQTSTDTQYF
TRBV9	TRBD1	TRBJ1-2	-	TGTGCCAGCAGCGTAGATGACAGGGTCTATGGCTACACCTTC	CASSVDDRVYGYTF
TRBV30	-	TRBJ2-7	-	TGTGCCTGGAGCGAGGGGGAGCCCGGCTCCTACGAGCAGTACTTC	CAWSEGEPGSYEQYF
TRBV10-3	-	TRBJ2-3	-	TGTGCCATCAGCGGTGAGCAGGGAGGAGGGGATACGCAGTATTTT	CAISGEQGGGDTQYF
TRBV10-3	-	TRBJ1-2	-	TGTGCCATCGCAGGTGGGGGGGACTATGGCTACACCTTC	CAIAGGGDYGYTF
TRBV2	TRBD2	TRBJ2-3	-	TGTGCCAGCAGCGAGCGACTAGCGGGGGAACAGATTACGCAGTATTTT	CASSERLAGEQITQYF
TRBV9	-	TRBJ1-2	-	TGTGCCAGCAGCACCCGGGGGACCTTGGACCAGAACTATGGCTACACCTTC	CASSTRGTLDQNYGYTF
TRBV29-1	TRBD1	TRBJ2-7	-	TGCAGCGTCTTGGGGACAGCCTACGAGCAGTACTTC	CSVLGTAYEQYF
TRBV18	TRBD1	TRBJ2-5	once	TGTGCCAGCTCACCAGGCGGACAGGGAGAGACCCAGTACTTC	CASSPGGQGETQYF
TRBV11-2	-	TRBJ2-2	once	TGTGCCAGCAGCCTGACAGACACCGGGGAGCTGTTTTTT	CASSLTDTGELFF
TRBV7-6	TRBD2	TRBJ2-1	-	TGTGCCAGCAGCTTAGAAGCTTCTAGCGGCCCGACCTACAATGAGCAGTTCTTC	CASSLEASSGPTYNEQFF
TRBV15	-	TRBJ2-5	-	TGTGCCACCAGCAGAGTGAGAGCCCAAGAGACCCAGTACTTC	CATSRVRAQETQYF
TRBV4-1	TRBD1	TRBJ1-5	-	TGCGCCAGCAGCCCGACAGGGGGCCACCTTAGCAATCAGCCCCAGCATTTT	CASSPTGGHLSNQPQHF
TRBV6-1	-	TRBJ2-2	once	TGTGCCAGCAAGGAGAGCGGGACCGGGGAGCTGTTTTTT	CASKESGTGELFF
TRBV7-9	TRBD1	TRBJ2-1	-	TGTGCCAGCAGCTCCCGGGACAGAGATTACAATGAGCAGTTCTTC	CASSSRDRDYNEQFF